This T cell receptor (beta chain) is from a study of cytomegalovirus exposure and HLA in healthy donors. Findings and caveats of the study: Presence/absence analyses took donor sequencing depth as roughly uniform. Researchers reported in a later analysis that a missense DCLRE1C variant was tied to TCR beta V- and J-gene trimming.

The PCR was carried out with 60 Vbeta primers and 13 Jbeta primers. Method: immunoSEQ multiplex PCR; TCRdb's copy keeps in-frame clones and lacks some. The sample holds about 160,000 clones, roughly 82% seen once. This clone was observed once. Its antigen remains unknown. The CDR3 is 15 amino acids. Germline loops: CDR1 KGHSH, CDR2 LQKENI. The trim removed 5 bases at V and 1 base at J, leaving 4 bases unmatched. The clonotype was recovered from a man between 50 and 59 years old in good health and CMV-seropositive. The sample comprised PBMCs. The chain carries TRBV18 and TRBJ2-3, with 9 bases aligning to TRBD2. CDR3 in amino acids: CASSSLAGGTDTQYF. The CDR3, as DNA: TGTGCCAGCTCATCCTTAGCGGGGGGCACAGATACGCAGTATTTT.